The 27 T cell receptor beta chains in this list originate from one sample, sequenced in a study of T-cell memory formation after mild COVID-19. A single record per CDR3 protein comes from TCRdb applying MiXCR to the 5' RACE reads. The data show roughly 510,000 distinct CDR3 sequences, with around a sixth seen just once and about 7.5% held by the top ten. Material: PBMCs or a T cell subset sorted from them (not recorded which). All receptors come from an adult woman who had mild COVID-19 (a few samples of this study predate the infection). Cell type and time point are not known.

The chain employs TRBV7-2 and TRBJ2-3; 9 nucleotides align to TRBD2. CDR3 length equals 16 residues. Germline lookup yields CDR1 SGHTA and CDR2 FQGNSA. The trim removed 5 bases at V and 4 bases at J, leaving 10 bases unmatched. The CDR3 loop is CASSRLGLAGPDTQYF. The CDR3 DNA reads TGTGCCAGCAGCCGCCTGGGTCTAGCGGGACCAGATACGCAGTATTTT.

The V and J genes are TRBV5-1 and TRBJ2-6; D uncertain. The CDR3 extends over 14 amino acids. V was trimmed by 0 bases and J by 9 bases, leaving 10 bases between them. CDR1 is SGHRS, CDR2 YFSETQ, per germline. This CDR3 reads CASSLEVPDNVLTF. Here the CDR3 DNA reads TGCGCCAGCAGCTTGGAAGTGCCAGACAACGTCCTGACTTTC.

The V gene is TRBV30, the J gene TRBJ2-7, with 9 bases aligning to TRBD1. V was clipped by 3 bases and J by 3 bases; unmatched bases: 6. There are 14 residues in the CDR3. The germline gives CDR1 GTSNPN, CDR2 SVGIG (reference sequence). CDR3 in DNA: TGTGCCTGGAGGAGACAGGGGGAGAGCTACGAGCAGTACTTC. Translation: CAWRRQGESYEQYF.

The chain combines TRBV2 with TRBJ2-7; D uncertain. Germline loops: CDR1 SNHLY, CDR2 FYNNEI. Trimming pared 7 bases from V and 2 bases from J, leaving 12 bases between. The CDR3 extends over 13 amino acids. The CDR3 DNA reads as TGTGCCAGCAACCGAGACACTGCCTACGAGCAGTACTTC. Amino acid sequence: CASNRDTAYEQYF.

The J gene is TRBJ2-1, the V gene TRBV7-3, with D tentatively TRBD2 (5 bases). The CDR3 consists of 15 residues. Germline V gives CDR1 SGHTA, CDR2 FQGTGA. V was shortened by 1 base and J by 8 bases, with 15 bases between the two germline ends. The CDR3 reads CASSLNSGEGYEQFF. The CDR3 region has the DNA TGTGCCAGCAGCTTAAACAGCGGTGAAGGGTATGAGCAGTTCTTC.

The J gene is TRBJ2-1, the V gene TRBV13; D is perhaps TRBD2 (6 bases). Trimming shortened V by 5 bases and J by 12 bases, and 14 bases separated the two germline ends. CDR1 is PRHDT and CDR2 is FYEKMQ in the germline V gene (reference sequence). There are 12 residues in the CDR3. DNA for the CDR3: TGTGCCAGCAGCCCCCTCGGGAGTTCGCAGTTCTTC. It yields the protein CASSPLGSSQFF. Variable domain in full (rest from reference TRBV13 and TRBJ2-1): AAGVIQSPRHLIKEKRETATLKCYPIPRHDTVYWYQQGPGQDPQFLISFYEKMQSDKGSIPDRFSAQQFSDYHSELNMSSLELGDSALYFCASSPLGSSQFFGPGTRLTVL.

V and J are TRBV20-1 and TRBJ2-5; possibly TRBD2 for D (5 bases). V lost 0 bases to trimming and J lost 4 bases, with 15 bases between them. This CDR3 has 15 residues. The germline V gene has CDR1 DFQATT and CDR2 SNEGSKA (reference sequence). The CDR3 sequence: CSARDHLAASETQYF. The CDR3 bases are TGCAGTGCTAGAGATCACCTAGCAGCCTCAGAGACCCAGTACTTC.

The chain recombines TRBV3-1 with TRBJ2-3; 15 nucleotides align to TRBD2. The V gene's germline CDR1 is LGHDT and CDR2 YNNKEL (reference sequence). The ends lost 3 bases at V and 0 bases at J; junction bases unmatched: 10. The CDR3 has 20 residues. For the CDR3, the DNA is TGTGCCAGCAGCCAGCCAACCGGGACTAGCGGGGGGTTTAGCACAGATACGCAGTATTTT. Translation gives CASSQPTGTSGGFSTDTQYF.

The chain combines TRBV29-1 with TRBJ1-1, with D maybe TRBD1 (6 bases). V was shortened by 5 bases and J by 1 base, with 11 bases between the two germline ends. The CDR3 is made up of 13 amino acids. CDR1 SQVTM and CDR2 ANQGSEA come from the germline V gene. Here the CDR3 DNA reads TGCAGCGTTATCAGGGGATCGAACACTGAAGCTTTCTTT. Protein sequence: CSVIRGSNTEAFF.

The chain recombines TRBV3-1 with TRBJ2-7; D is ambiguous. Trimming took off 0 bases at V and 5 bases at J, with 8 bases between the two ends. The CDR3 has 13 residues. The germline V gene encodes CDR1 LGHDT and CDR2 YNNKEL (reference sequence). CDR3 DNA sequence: TGTGCCAGCAGCCAAGATCCAGAGGACGAGCAGTACTTC. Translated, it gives CASSQDPEDEQYF.

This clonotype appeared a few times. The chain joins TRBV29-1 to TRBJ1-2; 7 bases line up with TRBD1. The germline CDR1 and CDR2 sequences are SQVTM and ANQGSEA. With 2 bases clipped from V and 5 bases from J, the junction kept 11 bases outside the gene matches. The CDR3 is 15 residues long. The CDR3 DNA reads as TGCAGCGTTGAACTCCCCCAGGGGGGGGTTTATGGCTACACCTTC. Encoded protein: CSVELPQGGVYGYTF.

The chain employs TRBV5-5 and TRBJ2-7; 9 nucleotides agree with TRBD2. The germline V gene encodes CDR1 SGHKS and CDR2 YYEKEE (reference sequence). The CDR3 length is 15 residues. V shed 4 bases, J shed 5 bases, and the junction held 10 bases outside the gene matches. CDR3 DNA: TGTGCCAGCAGCCTGAAACGGGCGGGAGGGCACGAGCAGTACTTC. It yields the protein CASSLKRAGGHEQYF.

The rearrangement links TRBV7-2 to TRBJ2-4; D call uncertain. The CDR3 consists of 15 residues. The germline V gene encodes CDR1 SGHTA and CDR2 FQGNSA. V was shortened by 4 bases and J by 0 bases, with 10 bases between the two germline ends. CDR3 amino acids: CASSSLQAAKNIQYF. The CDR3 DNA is TGTGCCAGCAGCTCGCTACAAGCAGCCAAAAACATTCAGTACTTC.

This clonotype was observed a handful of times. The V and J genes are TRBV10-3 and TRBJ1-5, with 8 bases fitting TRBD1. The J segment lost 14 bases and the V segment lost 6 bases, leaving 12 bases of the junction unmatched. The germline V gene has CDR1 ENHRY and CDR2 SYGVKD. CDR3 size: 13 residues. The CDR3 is CAISDPLTDREHF. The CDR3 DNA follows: TGTGCCATCAGCGACCCACTAACGGACAGGGAGCATTTT.

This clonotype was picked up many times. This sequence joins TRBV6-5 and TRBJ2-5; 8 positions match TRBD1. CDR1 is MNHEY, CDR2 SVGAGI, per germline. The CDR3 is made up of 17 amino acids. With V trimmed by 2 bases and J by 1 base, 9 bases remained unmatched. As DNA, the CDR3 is TGTGCCAGCAGTTACGAGTACCGGGACAGGAGCCAAGAGACCCAGTACTTC. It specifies CASSYEYRDRSQETQYF.

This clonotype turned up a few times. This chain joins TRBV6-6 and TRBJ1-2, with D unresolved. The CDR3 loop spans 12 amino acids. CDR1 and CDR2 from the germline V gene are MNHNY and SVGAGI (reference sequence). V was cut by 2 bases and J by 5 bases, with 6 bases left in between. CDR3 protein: CASSYEKYGYTF. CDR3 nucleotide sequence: TGTGCCAGCAGTTACGAGAAATATGGCTACACCTTC.

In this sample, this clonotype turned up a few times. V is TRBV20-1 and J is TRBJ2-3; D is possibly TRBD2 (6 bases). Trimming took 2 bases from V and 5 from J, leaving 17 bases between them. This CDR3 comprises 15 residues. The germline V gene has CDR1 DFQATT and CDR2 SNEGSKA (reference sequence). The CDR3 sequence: CSARRNPPGEDTQYF. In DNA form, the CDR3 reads TGCAGTGCTAGAAGAAACCCGCCGGGGGAAGATACGCAGTATTTT.

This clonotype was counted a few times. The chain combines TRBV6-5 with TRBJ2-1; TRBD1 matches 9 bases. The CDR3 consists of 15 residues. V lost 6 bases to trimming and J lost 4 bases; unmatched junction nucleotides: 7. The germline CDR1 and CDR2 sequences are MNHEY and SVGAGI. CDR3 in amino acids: CASRPGQGPYNEQFF. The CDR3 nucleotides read TGTGCCAGCAGGCCCGGACAGGGGCCTTACAATGAGCAGTTCTTC.

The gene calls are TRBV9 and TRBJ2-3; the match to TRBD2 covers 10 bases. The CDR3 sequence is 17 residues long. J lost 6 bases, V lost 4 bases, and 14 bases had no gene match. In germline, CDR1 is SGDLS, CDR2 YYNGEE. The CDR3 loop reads CASSPRGAGGPRDTQYF. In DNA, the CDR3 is TGTGCCAGCAGCCCACGGGGAGCGGGAGGGCCGAGGGATACGCAGTATTTT.

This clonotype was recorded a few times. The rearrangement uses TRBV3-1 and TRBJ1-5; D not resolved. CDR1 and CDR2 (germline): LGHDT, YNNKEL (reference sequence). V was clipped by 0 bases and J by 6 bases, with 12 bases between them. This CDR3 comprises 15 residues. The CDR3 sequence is CASSQDPVVGQPQHF. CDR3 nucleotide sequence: TGTGCCAGCAGCCAAGACCCGGTGGTGGGTCAGCCCCAGCATTTT.

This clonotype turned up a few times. This CDR3 is CASSQRQVSLGAETQYF. CDR3 coding DNA: TGCGCCAGCAGCCAACGACAGGTCTCCCTCGGGGCGGAGACCCAGTACTTC. V gene TRBV4-1 combines with J gene TRBJ2-5; tentative D call: TRBD1 (6 bases). V lost 2 bases to trimming and J lost 5 bases, with 21 bases between them. The CDR3 sequence is 17 residues long. Germline CDR1 and CDR2: MGHRA and YSYEKL.

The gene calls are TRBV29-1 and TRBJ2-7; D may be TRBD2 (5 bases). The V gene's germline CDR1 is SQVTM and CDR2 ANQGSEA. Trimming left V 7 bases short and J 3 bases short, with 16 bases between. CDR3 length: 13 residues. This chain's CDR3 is CSAGLVGFYEQYF. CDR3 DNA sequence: TGCAGCGCCGGACTCGTCGGGTTCTACGAGCAGTACTTC.

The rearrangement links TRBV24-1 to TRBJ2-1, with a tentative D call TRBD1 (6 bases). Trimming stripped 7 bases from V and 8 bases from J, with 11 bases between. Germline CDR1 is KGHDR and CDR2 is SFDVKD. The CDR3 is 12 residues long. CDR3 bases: TGTGCCACCAGATCCAGGGGTGATGAGCAGTTCTTC. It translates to CATRSRGDEQFF.

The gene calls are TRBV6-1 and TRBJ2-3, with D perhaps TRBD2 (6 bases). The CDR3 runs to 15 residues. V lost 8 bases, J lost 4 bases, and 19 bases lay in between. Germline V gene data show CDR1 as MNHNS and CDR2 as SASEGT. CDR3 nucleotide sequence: TGTGCCAGCGCTGAGAAAACTAGCCCTCCAGATACGCAGTATTTT. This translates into CASAEKTSPPDTQYF.

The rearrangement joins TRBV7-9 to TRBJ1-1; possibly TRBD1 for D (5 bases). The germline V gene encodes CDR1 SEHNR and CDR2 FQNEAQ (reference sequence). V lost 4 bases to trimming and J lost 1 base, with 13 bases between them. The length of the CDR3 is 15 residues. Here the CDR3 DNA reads TGTGCCAGCAGCTATGGGGACCAGGGGAACACTGAAGCTTTCTTT. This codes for CASSYGDQGNTEAFF.

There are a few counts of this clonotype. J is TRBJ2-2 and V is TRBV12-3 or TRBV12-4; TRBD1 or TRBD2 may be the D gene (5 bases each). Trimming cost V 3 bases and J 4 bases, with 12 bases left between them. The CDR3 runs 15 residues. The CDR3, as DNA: TGTGCCAGCAGTTTGACGGGGCCGGTCACCGGGGAGCTGTTTTTT. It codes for CASSLTGPVTGELFF.

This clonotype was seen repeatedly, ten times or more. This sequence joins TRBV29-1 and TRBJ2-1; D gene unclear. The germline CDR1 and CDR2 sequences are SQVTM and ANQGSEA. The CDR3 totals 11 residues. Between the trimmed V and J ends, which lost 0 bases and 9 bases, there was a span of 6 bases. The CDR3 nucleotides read TGCAGCGTTGAAGAGAGCTTTGAGCAGTTCTTC. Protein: CSVEESFEQFF.